Listed below are T cell receptor beta chains from one sample, sequenced in a study of T cell changes during pregnancy in multiple sclerosis. The table came from immunoSEQ multiplex PCR; TCRdb's copy has only in-frame clones and leaves some out. The data contain 40,000 to 55,000 clones, roughly nine tenths of them singletons. The material sequenced was CD4+ T cells from peripheral blood mononuclear cells, taken before pregnancy. The receptors derive from a female donor with multiple sclerosis, enrolled in a pregnancy study. CDR3s include the opening cysteine and the closing phenylalanine or tryptophan. D genes are given only for firm matches. Clone size, where shown, is once, few, many, or a class for clones that have expanded.

TRBJ2-7 | TRBD2 | TRBV9 | . | TGTGCCAGCAGCGTAGCTGACGCGGGAGGAGCCTACGAGCAGTACTTC | CASSVADAGGAYEQYF
TRBJ2-1 | TRBD1 | TRBV29-1 | once | TGCAGCGTTGGGACAGGGGGTTACTACAATGAGCAGTTCTTC | CSVGTGGYYNEQFF
TRBJ1-1 | . | TRBV30 | . | TGTGCCTGGAGTGCACACCTGAACACTGAAGCTTTCTTT | CAWSAHLNTEAFF
TRBJ1-2 | . | TRBV4-2 | . | TGTGCCAGCAGCCAAGATTCGGGAATGAAACGGTATGGCTACACCTTC | CASSQDSGMKRYGYTF
TRBJ1-3 | . | TRBV10-3 | . | TGTGCCATCAGCTGGGACATTTTCTCTGGAAACACCATATATTTT | CAISWDIFSGNTIYF
TRBJ1-1 | TRBD1 | TRBV7-9 | . | TGTGCCAGCAGCCCAGGACAGGGCCGGGATACTGAAGCTTTCTTT | CASSPGQGRDTEAFF
TRBJ2-5 | TRBD1 | TRBV2 | . | TGTGCCAGCAAGGCCGGGACAGGGGGTTGGGAGACCCAGTACTTC | CASKAGTGGWETQYF
TRBJ1-2 | . | TRBV10-1 | . | TGCGCCAGCAGTGACCGGCTCGGGGGCTACACCTTC | CASSDRLGGYTF
TRBJ2-5 | TRBD2 | TRBV5-1 | . | TGCGCCAGCAGCCCGGGGGTAGCGGGAGTCTACGAGACCCAGTACTTC | CASSPGVAGVYETQYF
TRBJ2-3 | . | TRBV9 | . | TGTGCCAGCAGCGTAGTGGGCCTTAGCACAGATACGCAGTATTTT | CASSVVGLSTDTQYF
TRBJ2-2 | TRBD2 | TRBV5-4 | . | TGTGCCAGCAGCTCCCGAAGGACTAGCGGGAGGACAAAAGCCGGGGAGCTGTTTTTT | CASSSRRTSGRTKAGELFF
TRBJ2-7 | . | TRBV2 | . | TGTGCCAGCACCCTCCCGGACTCCTCCTACGAGCAGTACTTC | CASTLPDSSYEQYF
TRBJ2-5 | TRBD1 | TRBV19 | . | TGTGCCAGTAGTCTCCTCGGGACAGGGGCTACCCAGTACTTC | CASSLLGTGATQYF
TRBJ2-5 | TRBD1 | TRBV6-1 | . | TGTGCCAGCAGCTGGGGACAGGAGGGACAAGAGACCCAGTACTTC | CASSWGQEGQETQYF
TRBJ2-2 | TRBD2 | TRBV7-6 | . | TGTGCCAGCAGCCCTACTAGCGGGAGGGCCGCCGGGGAGCTGTTTTTT | CASSPTSGRAAGELFF
TRBJ2-1 | . | TRBV21-1 | . | TGTGCCGGCCTCAACTACTGTAGCGGGGACAATGAGCAGTTCTTC | CAGLNYCSGDNEQFF
TRBJ2-3 | . | TRBV10-3 | . | TGTGCCATCAGGGCCCCCCGGCGGCGGACATGGTTCACAGATACGCAGTATTTT | CAIRAPRRRTWFTDTQYF
TRBJ1-4 | TRBD1 | TRBV10-3 | few | TGTGCCATCAGTGAGCCCCGGACAGGTGAAAAACTGTTTTTT | CAISEPRTGEKLFF
TRBJ2-7 | . | TRBV6-5 | . | TGTGCCAGCAGTTACTCCACAGATTACTACGAGCAGTACTTC | CASSYSTDYYEQYF
TRBJ2-7 | . | TRBV19 | . | TGTGCCAGTAGTATGGGAACAGGGACCTACGAGCAGTACTTC | CASSMGTGTYEQYF
TRBJ1-4 | . | TRBV7-9 | . | TGTGCCAGCAGCTCCAGGGTTTCGACTAATGAAAAACTGTTTTTT | CASSSRVSTNEKLFF
TRBJ1-2 | . | TRBV12-2 | . | TGTGCAAGTCGCTTAGCGGCAGGAAACTATGGCTACACCTTC | CASRLAAGNYGYTF
TRBJ1-1 | TRBD1 | TRBV7-2 | . | TGTGCCAGCAGCGGACAGGCCATTATGAACACTGAAGCTTTCTTT | CASSGQAIMNTEAFF
TRBJ1-2 | TRBD1 | TRBV7-3 | . | TGTGCCAGCAGCTTAGAAGGGGGCAGACCGTACTATGGCTACACCTTC | CASSLEGGRPYYGYTF
TRBJ2-2 | TRBD1 | TRBV4-1 | . | TGCGCCAGCAGCCCTTGGACAGGGGGGACCTACGCGAACACCGGGGAGCTGTTTTTT | CASSPWTGGTYANTGELFF
TRBJ1-2 | TRBD1 | TRBV9 | . | TGTGCCAGCAGCGTAGGGGTGACAGGGGATGGCTACACCTTC | CASSVGVTGDGYTF
TRBJ2-2 | TRBD2 | TRBV6-4 | . | TGTGCCAGCAGTGACAGCGGGGACACCGGGGAGCTGTTTTTT | CASSDSGDTGELFF
TRBJ2-7 | TRBD1 | TRBV18 | once | TGTGCCAGCAACCCCGGACAGGGGTACGAGCAGTACTTC | CASNPGQGYEQYF
TRBJ2-3 | . | TRBV19 | . | TGTGCCAGTAGTATAGCCATCGGGAGTACGACAGATACGCAGTATTTT | CASSIAIGSTTDTQYF
TRBJ1-1 | . | TRBV7-9 | . | TGTGCCAGCAGCCCATATGACTTGGACACTGAAGCTTTCTTT | CASSPYDLDTEAFF
TRBJ2-1 | . | TRBV9 | . | TGTGCCAGCAGCGTGCAGGGTGGTGAGCAGTTCTTC | CASSVQGGEQFF
TRBJ1-1 | . | TRBV18 | . | TGTGCCAGCTCATCGGGGGGTGTAGGAACTGAAGCTTTCTTT | CASSSGGVGTEAFF
TRBJ2-3 | . | TRBV6-1 | . | TGTGCCAGCAGTGAAGCGGGAGGACCCGGAGATACGCAGTATTTT | CASSEAGGPGDTQYF
TRBJ1-2 | . | TRBV5-1 | . | TGCGCCAGCAGCTCGGACAGCCAATTCTATGGCTACACCTTC | CASSSDSQFYGYTF
TRBJ2-7 | . | TRBV2 | . | TGTGCCAGCAGGGGGACTCAGCGGGCCCACGAGCAGTACTTC | CASRGTQRAHEQYF
TRBJ1-2 | . | TRBV30 | . | TGTGCCTGGAGTGTACGGTTTGGCTACACCTTC | CAWSVRFGYTF
TRBJ1-1 | TRBD1 | TRBV11-2 | once | TGTGCCAGCAGCTTAGGGTCTTTCTGGACAGGGGGAAGCACTGAAGCTTTCTTT | CASSLGSFWTGGSTEAFF
TRBJ2-7 | TRBD1 | TRBV5-1 | . | TGCGCCAGCAGCGACAGGGGCCCCTCCTACGAGCAGTACTTC | CASSDRGPSYEQYF
TRBJ2-1 | . | TRBV11-2 | . | TGTGCCAGCAGCTTAGGGCTAGAATATGAGCAGTTCTTC | CASSLGLEYEQFF
TRBJ1-5 | TRBD1 | TRBV7-8 | . | TGTGCCAGCAGCTCAGGGGGCCGAGTTCAACCCCAGCATTTT | CASSSGGRVQPQHF
TRBJ2-7 | TRBD1 | TRBV13 | . | TGTGCCAGCAGAGGTCCCGGGACAGCTTTCTACGAGCAGTACTTC | CASRGPGTAFYEQYF
TRBJ2-3 | TRBD2 | TRBV2 | . | TGTGCCAGCACCGAGACTAGCGGAGACACAGATACGCAGTATTTT | CASTETSGDTDTQYF
TRBJ1-2 | TRBD1 | TRBV27 | . | TGTGCCAGCAGGGCCACAGGGGGACACTATGGCTACACCTTC | CASRATGGHYGYTF
TRBJ1-2 | . | TRBV7-2 | . | TGTGCCAGCAGCCGCACACCGGATGCTAGGCGAGGCTACACCTTC | CASSRTPDARRGYTF
TRBJ1-1 | . | TRBV5-6 | . | TGTGCCAGCAGCTTTACGGGGGAAGCTTTCTTT | CASSFTGEAFF
TRBJ2-3 | TRBD2 | TRBV19 | . | TGTGCCAGTAGTATCTCCAGCGGGAGAGCGACAGATACGCAGTATTTT | CASSISSGRATDTQYF
TRBJ1-2 | . | TRBV30 | . | TGTGCCTGGGGGGGAGGGGGTGGCTACACCTTC | CAWGGGGGYTF
TRBJ2-1 | TRBD2 | TRBV5-1 | . | TGCGCCAGCAGCTTGGGGCTAGCGGCCAGCTCCTACAATGAGCAGTTCTTC | CASSLGLAASSYNEQFF
TRBJ2-4 | TRBD1 | TRBV5-1 | . | TGCGCCAGCAGCGGGGGACAGGGGATACCCAAAAACATTCAGTACTTC | CASSGGQGIPKNIQYF
TRBJ2-5 | TRBD1 | TRBV9 | . | TGTGCCAGCAGCGAGGGACAGGGTACAGAGACCCAGTACTTC | CASSEGQGTETQYF
TRBJ1-5 | TRBD1 | TRBV6-1 | many | TGTGCCAGCACGGCGGGACAGGGGAACAATCAGCCCCAGCATTTT | CASTAGQGNNQPQHF
TRBJ2-5 | TRBD2 | TRBV5-1 | . | TGCGCCAGCAGCCCCGGACTAGCGGGGAGTGAGACCCAGTACTTC | CASSPGLAGSETQYF
TRBJ2-1 | . | TRBV5-1 | . | TGCGCCAGCAGCTTGGAACTAGCTCAGAATGAGCAGTTCTTC | CASSLELAQNEQFF
TRBJ1-2 | . | TRBV19 | . | TGTGCCAGTAGTATAGTAGAGGGAAGGGGGAATGGCTACACCTTC | CASSIVEGRGNGYTF
TRBJ2-7 | TRBD2 | TRBV2 | . | TGTGCCAGCAGTGCCCAGGGACTAGCGGGAGCGCACTTC | CASSAQGLAGAHF
TRBJ1-2 | . | TRBV10-3 | once | TGTGCCATCAGTGACCCAAGTTATAGGGGAAAGAACTATGGCTACACCTTC | CAISDPSYRGKNYGYTF
TRBJ1-1 | . | TRBV7-2 | . | TGTGCCAGCAGCGCACGACAGGACATTTCCACTGAAGCTTTCTTT | CASSARQDISTEAFF
TRBJ2-2 | TRBD2 | TRBV6-5 | . | TGTGCCAGCAGTTCCCTAGCGGTCCGGGAGCTGTTTTTT | CASSSLAVRELFF
TRBJ2-3 | . | TRBV5-1 | . | TGCGCCAGCAGCGTACGTGGGAGCTTGGTAGATACGCAGTATTTT | CASSVRGSLVDTQYF
TRBJ2-2 | . | TRBV29-1 | . | TGCAGCGTGGGACTCCGAGGCGGGGAGCTGTTTTTT | CSVGLRGGELFF